This T cell receptor (beta chain) was captured in a study of T cells in Graves' hyperthyroidism and ophthalmopathy. This CDR3 contains 15 residues. The germline V gene encodes CDR1 SEHNR and CDR2 FQNEAQ (reference sequence). This clonotype was detected ten times or more. The CDR3 regions of TCR beta were amplified from RNA transcripts. A set of HTBI primers served as the primers for a first-round RT-PCR of the TCR CDR3. TCRdb passed the multiplex PCR reads through MiXCR, listing each CDR3 protein once. Counted here are around 700,000 distinct CDR3 sequences, under 45% occurring once; the ten biggest clones make up roughly 30%.

Sequencing input: blood. This clonotype was sampled from a woman in her forties with Graves' hyperthyroidism. The V call is TRBV7-9, the J call TRBJ1-6, with unresolved D. In DNA, the CDR3 is TGTGCTTCGAGCAGGCAGTCCTACTTCAATTCACCCCTCCACTTT. Its protein product is CASSRQSYFNSPLHF. The complete variable domain, with remaining parts taken from reference TRBV7-9 and TRBJ1-6, reads DTGVSQNPRHKITKRGQNVTFRCDPISEHNRLYWYRQTLGQGPEFLTYFQNEAQLEKSRLLSDRFSAERPKGSFSTLEIQRTEQGDSAMYLCASSRQSYFNSPLHFGNGTRLTVT.